This TCR beta chain was sequenced for a study of cytomegalovirus exposure and HLA in healthy donors. Notes on the study in general: The number of N-insertions in an Asian-associated ancestry cluster was reportedly below the 666-donor mean in a later analysis. A highly shared variant cluster was judged a likely technical artifact. Another analysis was done later, and it associated 15,000 to 20,000 TCR beta sequences with HLA alleles at 0.05 false discovery rate. A link between a missense DCLRE1C variant and TCR beta V- and J-gene trimming emerged from a later analysis.

The CDR3 contains 14 residues. Per germline, CDR1 SGHDT and CDR2 YYEEEE. Trimming shortened V by 0 bases and J by 0 bases, and 6 bases separated the two germline ends. Amplification used 60 Vbeta primers and 13 Jbeta primers. TCRdb's copy holds only in-frame clones and misses some; the assay was immunoSEQ multiplex PCR. The data contain 60,000 to 90,000 clones, 84% of them singletons. On this clone itself: The antigen is unknown.

The clonotype comes from a man between 65 and 85 years old in good health and CMV-seropositive. Sequencing was performed on PBMCs. The chain uses TRBV5-6 and TRBJ1-2, with D hard to call. In DNA form, the CDR3 reads TGTGCCAGCAGCTTGGGAATAGCTAACTATGGCTACACCTTC. It codes for CASSLGIANYGYTF.